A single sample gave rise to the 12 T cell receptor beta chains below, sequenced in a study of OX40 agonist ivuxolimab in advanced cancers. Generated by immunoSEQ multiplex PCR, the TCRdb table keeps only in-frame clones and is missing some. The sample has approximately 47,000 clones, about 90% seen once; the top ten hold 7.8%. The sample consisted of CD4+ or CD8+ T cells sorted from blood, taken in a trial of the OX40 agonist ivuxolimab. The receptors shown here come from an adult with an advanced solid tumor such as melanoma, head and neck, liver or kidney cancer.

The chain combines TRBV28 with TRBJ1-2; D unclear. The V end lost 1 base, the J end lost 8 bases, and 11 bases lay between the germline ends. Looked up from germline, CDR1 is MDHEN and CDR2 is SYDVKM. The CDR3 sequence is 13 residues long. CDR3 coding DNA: TGTGCCAGCAGTTTATCCTCGGGGATCGGCTACACCTTC. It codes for CASSLSSGIGYTF.

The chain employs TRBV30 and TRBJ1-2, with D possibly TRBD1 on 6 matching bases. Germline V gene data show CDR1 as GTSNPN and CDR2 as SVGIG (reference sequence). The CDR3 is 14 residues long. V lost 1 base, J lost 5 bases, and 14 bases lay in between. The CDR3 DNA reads TGTGCCTGGAGTGATACAGGGATTTGGTATGGCTACACCTTC. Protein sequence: CAWSDTGIWYGYTF.

This CDR3 is CASSLKQGTNQPQHF. Written as DNA, the CDR3 is TGTGCCAGCAGCTTAAAACAGGGAACCAATCAGCCCCAGCATTTT. The gene calls are TRBV7-3 and TRBJ1-5, with a possible D match to TRBD1 (6 bases). The CDR3 is made up of 15 amino acids. Looked up from germline, CDR1 is SGHTA and CDR2 is FQGTGA. V was trimmed by 1 base and J by 3 bases, leaving 10 bases between them.

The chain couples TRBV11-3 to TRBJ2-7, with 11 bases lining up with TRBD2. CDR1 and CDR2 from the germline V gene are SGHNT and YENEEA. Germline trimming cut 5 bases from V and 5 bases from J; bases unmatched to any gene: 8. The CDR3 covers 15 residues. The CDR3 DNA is TGTGCCAGCAGCGACTCTAGCGGGAGGACCCACGAGCAGTACTTC. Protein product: CASSDSSGRTHEQYF.

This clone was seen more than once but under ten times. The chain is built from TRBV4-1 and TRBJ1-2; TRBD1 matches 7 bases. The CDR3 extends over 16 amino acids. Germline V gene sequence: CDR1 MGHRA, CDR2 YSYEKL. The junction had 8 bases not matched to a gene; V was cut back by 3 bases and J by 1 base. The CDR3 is CASSQLTGTVNYGYTF. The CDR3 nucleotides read TGCGCCAGCAGCCAGCTAACCGGGACAGTTAACTATGGCTACACCTTC.

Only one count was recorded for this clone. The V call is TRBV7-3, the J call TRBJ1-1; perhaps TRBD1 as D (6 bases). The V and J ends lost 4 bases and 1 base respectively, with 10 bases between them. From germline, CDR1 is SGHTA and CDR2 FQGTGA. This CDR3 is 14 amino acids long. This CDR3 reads CASSSGHQNTEAFF. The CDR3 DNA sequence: TGTGCCAGCAGCTCGGGACACCAGAACACTGAAGCTTTCTTT. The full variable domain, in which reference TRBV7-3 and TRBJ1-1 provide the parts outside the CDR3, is GAGVSQTPSNKVTEKGKYVELRCDPISGHTALYWYRQSLGQGPEFLIYFQGTGAADDSGLPNDRFFAVRPEGSVSTLKIQRTERGDSAVYLCASSSGHQNTEAFFGQGTRLTVV.

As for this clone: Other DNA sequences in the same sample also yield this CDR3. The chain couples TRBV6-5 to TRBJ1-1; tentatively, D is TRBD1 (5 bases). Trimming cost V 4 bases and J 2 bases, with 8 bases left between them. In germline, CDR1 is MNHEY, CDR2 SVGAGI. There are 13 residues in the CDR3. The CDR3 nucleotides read TGTGCCAGCAGTTTCCAGGGAAACACTGAAGCTTTCTTT. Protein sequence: CASSFQGNTEAFF.

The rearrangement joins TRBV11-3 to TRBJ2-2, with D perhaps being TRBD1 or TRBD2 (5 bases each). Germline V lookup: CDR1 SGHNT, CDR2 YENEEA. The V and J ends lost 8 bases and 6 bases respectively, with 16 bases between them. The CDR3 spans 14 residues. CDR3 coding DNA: TGTGCCAGCGGTTGGGGGTTTGGTCCCGGGGAGCTGTTTTTT. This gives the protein CASGWGFGPGELFF.

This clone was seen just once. The CDR3 DNA sequence: TGTGCCAGCAGAAGACTACAGGGTAACTATGGCTACACCTTC. Translation: CASRRLQGNYGYTF. The chain is built from TRBV27 and TRBJ1-2; D may be TRBD1 (6 bases). Trimming cost V 6 bases and J 1 base, with 12 bases left between them. Germline CDR1 MNHEY, CDR2 SMNVEV (reference sequence). The CDR3 length is 14 residues.

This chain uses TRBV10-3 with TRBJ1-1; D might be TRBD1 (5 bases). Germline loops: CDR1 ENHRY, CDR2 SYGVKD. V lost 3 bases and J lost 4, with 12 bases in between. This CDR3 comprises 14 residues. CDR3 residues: CAISDGTLRTEAFF. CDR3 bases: TGTGCCATCAGTGACGGGACCCTGCGCACTGAAGCTTTCTTT.

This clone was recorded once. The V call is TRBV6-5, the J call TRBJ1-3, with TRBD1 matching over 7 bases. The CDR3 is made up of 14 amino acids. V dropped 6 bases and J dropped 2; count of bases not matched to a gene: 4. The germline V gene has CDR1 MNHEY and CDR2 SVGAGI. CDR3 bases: TGTGCCAGCAGATTTGACAGGGCTGGAAACACCATATATTTT. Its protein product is CASRFDRAGNTIYF.

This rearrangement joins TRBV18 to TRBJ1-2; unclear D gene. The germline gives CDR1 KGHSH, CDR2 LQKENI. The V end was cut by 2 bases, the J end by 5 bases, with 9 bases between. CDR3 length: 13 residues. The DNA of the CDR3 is TGTGCCAGCTCACCAGAAGATTTGTATGGCTACACCTTC. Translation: CASSPEDLYGYTF.